These 19 T cell receptor beta chains originate from one sample sequenced in a study of T cells in Graves' hyperthyroidism and ophthalmopathy. RNA transcripts were the template for amplifying TCR beta CDR3 regions. Carried out on the TCR CDR3, a first-round RT-PCR used the HTBI primer set. In TCRdb, the multiplex PCR reads were re-called with MiXCR into one record per CDR3 protein. The data contain about 560,000 distinct CDR3 sequences, around 13% of them singletons. Sequencing was performed on blood. Receptors originate from a woman in her thirties or forties with Graves' hyperthyroidism.

This clonotype has only a few counts. This chain connects TRBV4-1 to TRBJ2-1; D gene ambiguous. This CDR3 contains 16 residues. CDR1 and CDR2 (germline): MGHRA, YSYEKL. Trimming left V 1 base short and J 0 bases short, with 10 bases between. The CDR3 sequence: CASSQAKAASYNEQFF. The CDR3 nucleotides are TGCGCCAGCAGCCAAGCTAAGGCAGCCTCCTACAATGAGCAGTTCTTC.

In this sample, this clonotype turned up many times. The rearrangement uses TRBV20-1 and TRBJ2-1, with 8 bases fitting TRBD2. V lost 3 bases to trimming and J lost 5 bases; unmatched junction nucleotides: 9. Per the germline V gene, CDR1 is DFQATT and CDR2 is SNEGSKA (reference sequence). CDR3 size: 15 residues. The CDR3 reads CSASPREGLDNEQFF. The CDR3 DNA reads as TGCAGTGCTAGCCCTCGGGAGGGCCTCGACAATGAGCAGTTCTTC.

This clonotype was detected only a few times. CDR3 residues: CSVEGTSGRQDTGELFF. The CDR3 DNA reads TGCAGCGTTGAAGGGACTAGCGGGAGACAAGACACCGGGGAGCTGTTTTTT. This chain connects TRBV29-1 to TRBJ2-2; 13 positions agree with TRBD2. Looked up from germline, CDR1 is SQVTM and CDR2 is ANQGSEA. The CDR3 length is 17 residues. V shed 1 base and J 3 bases; nucleotides not matched to a gene: 5.

The chain carries TRBV12-3 or TRBV12-4 and TRBJ1-4, with a weak D call TRBD1 (6 bases). V was cut by 7 bases and J by 0 bases, with 12 bases left in between. The CDR3 loop spans 15 amino acids. CDR3: CASTRDRTTNEKLFF. The CDR3, as DNA: TGTGCCAGCACCCGAGACAGGACAACTAATGAAAAACTGTTTTTT.

This clonotype was seen a few times. The rearrangement uses TRBV4-2 and TRBJ2-1, with 10 bases fitting TRBD2. V was clipped by 0 bases and J by 5 bases; unmatched bases: 7. The CDR3 contains 17 residues. Germline V gene sequence: CDR1 LGHNA, CDR2 YNFKEQ. As DNA, the CDR3 is TGTGCCAGCAGCCAAGATTCGAGCGGGAGGGCCGACAATGAGCAGTTCTTC. Translated: CASSQDSSGRADNEQFF.

This clonotype was observed at least ten times. The chain links TRBV7-2 to TRBJ2-7; 8 bases align to TRBD2. V was clipped by 5 bases and J by 3 bases; unmatched bases: 12. This CDR3 comprises 16 residues. In germline, CDR1 is SGHTA, CDR2 FQGNSA. The CDR3 reads CASSLQGSGAFYEQYF. In DNA, the CDR3 is TGTGCCAGCAGCCTGCAGGGTAGCGGGGCTTTCTACGAGCAGTACTTC.

This clonotype was detected many times. V is TRBV30 and J is TRBJ1-3, with TRBD1 as a possible D gene (6 bases). V shed 3 bases and J shed 0 bases, with 12 bases lying between them. CDR1 and CDR2 from the germline V gene are GTSNPN and SVGIG (reference sequence). The CDR3 spans 15 residues. The CDR3 sequence: CAWRNRDLSGNTIYF. The CDR3 DNA follows: TGTGCCTGGAGGAACAGGGATCTCTCTGGAAACACCATATATTTT.

This clonotype was detected ten times or more. The chain joins TRBV9 to TRBJ2-1; the D gene is possibly TRBD1 (6 bases). V was trimmed by 1 base and J by 6 bases, leaving 20 bases between them. CDR3 length: 17 amino acids. CDR1 and CDR2 from the germline V gene are SGDLS and YYNGEE. The CDR3 here is CASSVWTARRESNEQFF. The CDR3 nucleotides are TGTGCCAGCAGCGTATGGACAGCCCGCAGAGAGTCCAATGAGCAGTTCTTC.

Only a few counts were recorded for this clonotype. This rearrangement joins TRBV5-4 to TRBJ2-1; no reliable D call. V dropped 4 bases and J dropped 0 bases, with 14 bases sitting between them. The germline gives CDR1 SGHNT, CDR2 YYREEE (reference sequence). This CDR3 is 16 amino acids long. CDR3 bases: TGTGCCAGCAGCCATTACGAGCTGAGCTCCTACAATGAGCAGTTCTTC. Translated: CASSHYELSSYNEQFF. Full variable domain (rest looked up from reference TRBV5-4 and TRBJ2-1): ETGVTQSPTHLIKTRGQQVTLRCSSQSGHNTVSWYQQALGQGPQFIFQYYREEENGRGNFPPRFSGLQFPNYSSELNVNALELDDSALYLCASSHYELSSYNEQFFGPGTRLTVL.

This clonotype was observed at least ten times. CDR3 sequence reads: CASSPRTGANEQYF. CDR3 in DNA: TGTGCCAGCAGCCCTCGGACAGGGGCGAACGAGCAGTACTTC. V usage is TRBV28 and J usage is TRBJ2-7; TRBD1 agrees at 9 bases. The germline CDR1 and CDR2 sequences are MDHEN and SYDVKM. J lost 5 bases, V lost 6 bases, and 8 bases had no gene match. This CDR3 contains 14 residues.

The chain recombines TRBV20-1 with TRBJ1-2; the match to TRBD1 covers 10 bases. This CDR3 has 12 amino acids. CDR1 and CDR2 from the germline V gene are DFQATT and SNEGSKA (reference sequence). J gave up 6 bases and V 6 bases, and 4 bases lay outside the gene matches. As DNA, the CDR3 is TGCAGTGCACCGGGACAGGGGCATGGCTACACCTTC. Protein sequence: CSAPGQGHGYTF.

As for this clonotype: A clone one base away is much larger, so this may be a read error. The V gene is TRBV5-1, the J gene TRBJ2-7, with D possibly being TRBD2 (6 bases). The CDR3 is made up of 13 amino acids. Germline-derived CDR1 and CDR2 are SGHRS and YFSETQ. The CDR3 loop is CASSFGSDYGQYF. CDR3 nucleotides: TGCGCCAGCAGCTTTGGGTCGGACTACGGGCAGTACTTC.

This clonotype was recorded many times. This chain connects TRBV5-8 to TRBJ1-1; possible D gene TRBD1, 5 bases. Germline-derived CDR1 and CDR2 are SGHTS and YDEGEE. V was clipped by 2 bases and J by 2 bases, with 13 bases between them. The CDR3 is 15 amino acids. The CDR3 protein is CASSFEQGRNTEAFF. CDR3 sequence (DNA): TGTGCCAGCAGCTTTGAGCAGGGCCGTAACACTGAAGCTTTCTTT.

This clonotype was detected a few times. V gene TRBV27 combines with J gene TRBJ1-5, with 7 bases that match TRBD1. Germline CDR1 reads MNHEY; CDR2 reads SMNVEV (reference sequence). Trimming took 5 bases from V and 6 from J; bases not matched to a gene: 7. The length of the CDR3 is 14 residues. CDR3 protein: CASSPRGRGQPQHF. The CDR3 DNA reads TGTGCCAGCAGTCCGAGGGGGCGCGGTCAGCCCCAGCATTTT.

This clonotype appeared many times. The chain couples TRBV7-9 to TRBJ2-1; no clear D gene. The CDR3 covers 14 residues. Germline-derived CDR1 and CDR2 are SEHNR and FQNEAQ (reference sequence). Trimming shortened V by 8 bases and J by 5 bases, and 16 bases separated the two germline ends. CDR3 amino acids: CASGLDIDHNEQFF. In nucleotides, the CDR3 is TGTGCCAGCGGGTTAGACATCGATCACAATGAGCAGTTCTTC.

CDR3 DNA sequence: TGCAGTGCTCCCGGACGGTCCTTGGGTGAGCAGTTCTTC. This gives the protein CSAPGRSLGEQFF. The chain employs TRBV20-1 and TRBJ2-1, with D hard to call. CDR3 size: 13 residues. Trimming pared 5 bases from V and 9 bases from J, leaving 17 bases between. Germline V gene data show CDR1 as DFQATT and CDR2 as SNEGSKA (reference sequence).

Ten or more counts support this clonotype. J is TRBJ2-3 and V is TRBV2; 13 bases map to TRBD2. Germline CDR1 is SNHLY and CDR2 is FYNNEI. The CDR3 has 18 amino acids. Losses at the gene ends were 6 bases for V and 4 bases for J; bases not matched to a gene: 13. This chain's CDR3 is CASRLLAGGPEVPDTQYF. The CDR3 DNA is TGTGCCAGCAGGCTACTAGCGGGAGGGCCGGAAGTCCCAGATACGCAGTATTTT.

The chain combines TRBV9 with TRBJ2-2; 8 positions agree with TRBD1. Germline CDR1 and CDR2: SGDLS and YYNGEE. The J segment lost 4 bases and the V segment lost 4 bases, leaving 9 bases of the junction unmatched. This CDR3 has 16 residues. CDR3 DNA sequence: TGTGCCAGCAGCCCCCGACAGGGGATAGTCACCGGGGAGCTGTTTTTT. This gives the protein CASSPRQGIVTGELFF.

As regards this clonotype: A much bigger clone sits one base away, suggesting this may be a read error. The chain links TRBV7-6 to TRBJ1-6; TRBD1 might be the D (6 bases). The CDR3 length is 14 residues. The germline V gene has CDR1 SGHVS and CDR2 FNYEAQ. CDR3 in amino acids: CASSASGENSLLHF. In DNA form, the CDR3 reads TGTGCCAGCAGCGCCTCAGGGGAAAATTCACTCCTCCACTTT.